The entry that follows covers one T cell receptor (beta chain) sequence. This sample is part of a study of cytomegalovirus exposure and HLA in healthy donors. It was healthy bone marrow donors who served as donors. The study ran its PCR with 60 Vbeta and 13 Jbeta primers. Assay: immunoSEQ multiplex PCR; the TCRdb copy retains only in-frame clones and omits some. The table has 90,000 to 130,000 clones, about three quarters seen once. The sequence came from a woman in her thirties in good health and CMV-seronegative. Source material: PBMCs.

Here the CDR3 reads CASSAQDRGEEKLFF. CDR3 DNA: TGTGCCAGCAGCGCCCAGGACAGGGGAGAGGAAAAACTGTTTTTT. The genes are TRBV7-2 and TRBJ1-4, with 9 bases identical to TRBD1. The CDR3 runs 15 residues. V was clipped by 5 bases and J by 8 bases; unmatched bases: 9. CDR1 is SGHTA, CDR2 FQGNSA, per germline.